This T cell receptor (beta chain) emerged from a study of cytomegalovirus exposure and HLA in healthy donors. PCR primers comprised 60 Vbeta and 13 Jbeta primers. Data came from immunoSEQ multiplex PCR; TCRdb stores just in-frame clones and leaves some out. The sample has 98,000 or so clones, around 10% seen once. Per germline, CDR1 SGDLS and CDR2 YYNGEE. V was cut by 4 bases and J by 8 bases, with 19 bases left in between. The CDR3 totals 15 residues. The TCR comes from a man in his forties in good health and CMV-seropositive. This chain connects TRBV9 to TRBJ2-1, with D maybe TRBD2 (6 bases). The sample taken for sequencing was PBMCs. CDR3 in DNA: TGTGCCAGCAGCTCAAGCGGGCCGGGCGGGTATGAGCAGTTCTTC. Its translation: CASSSSGPGGYEQFF.